The next 30 T cell receptor beta chains were all read from a single sample in a study of control samples from healthy donors and cancer patients. TCRdb's table, derived via immunoSEQ multiplex PCR, lists solely in-frame clones and lacks some. The sample carries over 100,000 clones, about 89% recorded once. The sequenced material came from blood. The receptors were sampled from a woman aged 45-65 years in good health.

This clone was detected a few times. V usage is TRBV14 and J usage is TRBJ2-1; no clear D. Trimming pared 0 bases from V and 3 bases from J, leaving 15 bases between. CDR3 length: 17 amino acids. CDR1 is SGHDN, CDR2 FVKESK, per germline. CDR3 nucleotides: TGTGCCAGCAGCCAAGATCTAGAGACCAGCAACTACAATGAGCAGTTCTTC. Its protein product is CASSQDLETSNYNEQFF. The whole variable domain, filled in from reference TRBV14 and TRBJ2-1, reads EAGVTQFPSHSVIEKGQTVTLRCDPISGHDNLYWYRRVMGKEIKFLLHFVKESKQDESGMPNNRFLAERTGGTYSTLKVQPAELEDSGVYFCASSQDLETSNYNEQFFGPGTRLTVL.

The chain recombines TRBV12-2 with TRBJ2-7; the D call of TRBD1 is as the table states it, not checked on the DNA. TRBV12-2 is given as a pseudogene. CDR3 length equals 23 residues. The CDR3 DNA reads as TGTGCAAGTCGCTTAGTAGCCGAACCCTTGAAAATAATTCGGGACACCCCGCGGTACGAGCAGTACTTC. The encoded protein is CASRLVAEPLKIIRDTPRYEQYF.

J is TRBJ2-6 and V is TRBV3-1 (or the pseudogene TRBV3-2); no clear D. This CDR3 is built from 15 residues. Germline V gene sequence: CDR1 LGHDT, CDR2 YNNKEL (reference sequence). V gave up 1 base and J gave up 0 bases, with 4 bases separating them. In DNA form, the CDR3 reads TGTGCCAGCAGCCAAGGAGTCTCTGGGGCCAACGTCCTGACTTTC. Its translation is CASSQGVSGANVLTF.

This chain joins TRBV19 and TRBJ2-3; 9 bases line up with TRBD2. CDR1 is LNHDA, CDR2 SQIVND, per germline (reference sequence). V lost 9 bases to trimming and J lost 0 bases; unmatched junction nucleotides: 4. CDR3 length: 14 amino acids. The CDR3 protein is CASGLASSTDTQYF. The DNA of the CDR3 is TGTGCCAGCGGACTAGCGAGTAGCACAGATACGCAGTATTTT.

V gene TRBV5-4 combines with J gene TRBJ2-6, with D unclear. V gave up 2 bases and J gave up 1 base, with 7 bases separating them. Germline V lookup: CDR1 SGHNT, CDR2 YYREEE (reference sequence). The CDR3 length is 15 residues. This chain's CDR3 is CASSLWGSGANVLTF. CDR3 coding DNA: TGTGCCAGCAGCTTATGGGGTTCTGGGGCCAACGTCCTGACTTTC.

The gene calls are TRBV7-2 and TRBJ2-7; 7 nucleotides match TRBD1. V was clipped by 4 bases and J by 4 bases; unmatched bases: 7. This CDR3 is 14 amino acids long. The germline gives CDR1 SGHTA, CDR2 FQGNSA. The CDR3 protein is CASSSTGTDYEQYV. Here the CDR3 DNA reads TGTGCCAGCAGCTCCACCGGGACAGATTACGAGCAGTACGTC.

The V call is TRBV3-1 (or the pseudogene TRBV3-2), the J call TRBJ2-2, with D hard to call. CDR1 and CDR2 (germline): LGHDT, YNNKEL (reference sequence). Trimming removed 4 bases at V and 4 bases at J, with 10 bases between. The CDR3 runs to 14 residues. Written as DNA, the CDR3 is TGTGCCAGCAGCCGTACGGACCCCACCGGGGAGCTGTTTTTT. This sequence encodes CASSRTDPTGELFF.

The V gene is TRBV20-1, the J gene TRBJ1-2; D not certain. The CDR3 runs 12 residues. The germline CDR1 and CDR2 sequences are DFQATT and SNEGSKA (reference sequence). V lost 3 bases and J lost 2, with 7 bases in between. The CDR3 spells CSASPQNYGYTF. The CDR3 region has the DNA TGCAGTGCTAGTCCCCAGAACTATGGCTACACCTTC.

This clone was seen only once. The chain links TRBV29-1 to TRBJ2-7; 9 positions match TRBD1. Germline CDR1 reads SQVTM; CDR2 reads ANQGSEA. The CDR3 is made up of 16 amino acids. Losses at the gene ends were 0 bases for V and 5 bases for J; bases not matched to a gene: 11. CDR3 residues: CSVEDLQGQGFHEQYF. For the CDR3, the DNA is TGCAGCGTTGAAGATCTTCAGGGACAGGGTTTCCACGAGCAGTACTTC.

The chain employs TRBV27 and TRBJ2-7, with D perhaps TRBD1 (7 bases). Between the trimmed V and J ends, which lost 5 bases and 0 bases, there was a span of 17 bases. Germline assignment: CDR1 MNHEY and CDR2 SMNVEV (reference sequence). The CDR3 spans 16 residues. The CDR3 DNA reads TGTGCCAGCAGTCACAGACAGGGAGGTCTCTCCTACGAGCAGTACTTC. It yields the protein CASSHRQGGLSYEQYF.

This chain links TRBV7-2 with TRBJ1-6; TRBD1 matches 7 bases. The V segment lost 5 bases and the J segment 6 bases; nucleotides outside the gene matches: 7. This CDR3 has 15 amino acids. CDR1 is SGHTA, CDR2 FQGNSA, per germline. The CDR3 loop is CASSPRGQSNSPLHF. CDR3 DNA sequence: TGTGCCAGCAGCCCCAGGGGACAGTCTAATTCACCCCTCCACTTT.

This clone was counted between two and nine times. The chain couples TRBV18 to TRBJ2-1, with 7 bases lining up with TRBD1. The germline CDR1 and CDR2 sequences are KGHSH and LQKENI. V trimming: 4 bases; J trimming: 5 bases; junction bases outside the gene matches: 8. This CDR3 has 15 residues. The CDR3: CASSQTTTGNNEQFF. DNA for the CDR3: TGTGCCAGCTCACAGACGACGACAGGGAACAATGAGCAGTTCTTC.

The V and J genes are TRBV7-9 and TRBJ2-7; TRBD1 matches at 12 bases. Germline V gives CDR1 SEHNR, CDR2 FQNEAQ (reference sequence). The CDR3 extends over 17 amino acids. Unmatched junction bases numbered 7, after V lost 4 bases and J lost 0 bases. CDR3 amino acids: CASSYGTGGSSSYEQYF. The CDR3 nucleotides are TGTGCCAGCAGCTACGGGACAGGGGGCTCTTCCTCCTACGAGCAGTACTTC.

The rearrangement links TRBV5-4 to TRBJ2-1; 9 nucleotides align to TRBD1. The CDR3 length is 16 residues. Per the germline V gene, CDR1 is SGHNT and CDR2 is YYREEE (reference sequence). The V gene end was trimmed by 5 bases and the J gene end by 0 bases; junction bases not matched to a gene: 6. The CDR3 DNA reads TGTGCCAGCAGACCCACAGGGGGCGGCTCCTACAATGAGCAGTTCTTC. Encoded protein: CASRPTGGGSYNEQFF.

The gene calls are TRBV30 and TRBJ1-3; D remains unclear. V dropped 2 bases and J dropped 7 bases, with 6 bases sitting between them. Germline loops: CDR1 GTSNPN, CDR2 SVGIG (reference sequence). This CDR3 is built from 11 residues. In DNA form, the CDR3 reads TGTGCCTGGAGTCCAACTAACACCATATATTTT. Residues: CAWSPTNTIYF.

The chain is built from TRBV4-3 and TRBJ2-5, with a weak D call TRBD1 (6 bases). In germline, CDR1 is LGHNA, CDR2 YSLEER. V shed 4 bases and J shed 5 bases, with 23 bases lying between them. The CDR3 is 17 residues long. The CDR3 nucleotides read TGCGCCAGCAGCCTAAAAGGGGGTGGCGAGGGAAGGGAGACCCAGTACTTC. It codes for CASSLKGGGEGRETQYF.

The chain combines TRBV5-1 with TRBJ1-2, with D hard to call. Trimming left V 3 bases short and J 8 bases short, with 11 bases between. This CDR3 has 12 amino acids. Germline V gene data show CDR1 as SGHRS and CDR2 as YFSETQ. The CDR3 protein is CASSWPSGGYTF. The DNA of the CDR3 is TGCGCCAGCAGCTGGCCTTCGGGCGGCTACACCTTC.

This chain joins TRBV7-8 and TRBJ2-7; TRBD1 matches at 7 bases. Germline assignment: CDR1 SGHVS and CDR2 FQNEAQ. J was trimmed by 5 bases and V by 6 bases; bases with no gene match: 10. The CDR3 runs to 14 residues. The CDR3: CASSLSGQWNEQYF. The CDR3 nucleotides are TGTGCCAGCAGTTTGTCGGGACAGTGGAACGAGCAGTACTTC.

The rearrangement uses TRBV12-5 and TRBJ1-5; D unclear. The germline gives CDR1 LGHNT, CDR2 FRNRAP. With 6 bases removed from V and 6 bases from J, the gap between germline ends came to 6 bases. The CDR3 spans 11 residues. DNA for the CDR3: TGTGCTAGTGGCCCCCTTCAGCCCCAGCATTTT. Translation: CASGPLQPQHF. Based on the CDR3 plus reference TRBV12-5 and TRBJ1-5, the full variable domain is DARVTQTPRHKVTEMGQEVTMRCQPILGHNTVFWYRQTMMQGLELLAYFRNRAPLDDSGMPKDRFSAEMPDATLATLKIQPSEPRDSAVYFCASGPLQPQHFGDGTRLSIL.

CDR3 amino acids: CASSRASGVYNEQFF. The CDR3 region has the DNA TGTGCCAGCAGCCGGGCTAGCGGGGTATACAATGAGCAGTTCTTC. The rearrangement uses TRBV11-1 and TRBJ2-1; 9 positions agree with TRBD2. Germline CDR1 and CDR2: SGHAT and FQDESV (reference sequence). The CDR3 covers 15 residues. The V segment lost 5 bases and the J segment 4 bases; nucleotides outside the gene matches: 6.

The rearrangement uses TRBV19 and TRBJ2-2, with 15 positions matching TRBD2. V was pared by 9 bases and J by 4 bases, with 15 bases of the junction left unmatched. The germline gives CDR1 LNHDA, CDR2 SQIVND (reference sequence). The CDR3 runs 19 residues. This CDR3 is CASNNKGLAGGPSTGELFF. CDR3 nucleotide sequence: TGTGCCAGCAATAACAAAGGACTAGCGGGAGGGCCTTCCACCGGGGAGCTGTTTTTT.

This clone was picked up a small number of times. The chain links TRBV7-9 to TRBJ2-7; 8 nucleotides match TRBD2. The germline V gene has CDR1 SEHNR and CDR2 FQNEAQ (reference sequence). V lost 1 base and J lost 5; bases outside the gene matches: 7. The CDR3 is made up of 15 amino acids. CDR3 coding DNA: TGTGCCAGCAGCTTAGTAGATAGCGGGGTAGACGAGCAGTACTTC. Its protein product is CASSLVDSGVDEQYF.

The J gene is TRBJ1-2, the V gene TRBV6-5, with D uncertain. CDR1 and CDR2 (germline): MNHEY, SVGAGI. The CDR3 has 12 residues. V lost 10 bases and J 7 bases, leaving 16 bases between the germline ends. The CDR3: CATGSGIGGYTF. In DNA form, the CDR3 reads TGTGCCACTGGGTCTGGCATCGGTGGCTACACCTTC.

The chain carries TRBV11-2 and TRBJ2-7, with 9 bases aligning to TRBD2. The germline CDR1 and CDR2 sequences are SGHAT and FQNNGV. With V trimmed by 2 bases and J by 2 bases, 4 bases remained unmatched. The CDR3 extends over 15 amino acids. CDR3 coding DNA: TGTGCCAGCAGCTTACGCGGGGGGGCTCCCTACGAGCAGTACTTC. Translated: CASSLRGGAPYEQYF.

V and J are TRBV6-5 and TRBJ2-5; D ambiguous. V lost 3 bases to trimming and J lost 10 bases, with 21 bases between them. The CDR3 length is 15 residues. The germline V gene has CDR1 MNHEY and CDR2 SVGAGI. The CDR3 DNA is TGTGCCAGCAGTTATTCGACGGGCGGATCCGGACGCCAGTACTTC. Protein product: CASSYSTGGSGRQYF.

The chain has TRBV28 and TRBJ1-5; weak D call: TRBD1 (5 bases). The CDR3 consists of 15 residues. V lost 6 bases to trimming and J lost 7 bases, with 19 bases between them. Germline V gene data show CDR1 as MDHEN and CDR2 as SYDVKM. The CDR3 loop is CASSQFWDGVQPQHF. In DNA form, the CDR3 reads TGTGCCAGCAGCCAATTTTGGGACGGGGTACAGCCCCAGCATTTT.

The chain carries TRBV7-2 and TRBJ1-3; D remains ambiguous. This CDR3 has 15 amino acids. CDR1 is SGHTA and CDR2 is FQGNSA in the germline V gene. V gave up 0 bases and J gave up 4 bases, with 10 bases separating them. As DNA, the CDR3 is TGTGCCAGCAGCTTAGCACGGACTGAAGGAAACACCATATATTTT. It translates to CASSLARTEGNTIYF.

V and J are TRBV19 and TRBJ2-2; the match to TRBD2 covers 14 bases. The V and J ends lost 4 bases and 0 bases, in that order; junction bases with no gene match: 4. Germline V gene lookup returns CDR1 LNHDA and CDR2 SQIVND (reference sequence). There are 18 residues in the CDR3. CDR3 sequence: CASSKGLAGATNTGELFF. The CDR3 coding sequence is TGTGCCAGTAGTAAGGGACTAGCGGGAGCAACGAACACCGGGGAGCTGTTTTTT.

The count of this clone is one. CDR3 in amino acids: CASGRGIGYEQYV. The CDR3 region has the DNA TGTGCCAGCGGGCGGGGCATCGGCTACGAGCAGTACGTC. The rearrangement links TRBV27 to TRBJ2-7; the D gene is possibly TRBD2 (6 bases). V was pared by 8 bases and J by 3 bases, with 14 bases between. The germline V gene has CDR1 MNHEY and CDR2 SMNVEV (reference sequence). The CDR3 runs 13 residues.

J is TRBJ1-2 and V is TRBV19; D gene uncertain. V lost 2 bases and J 4 bases, leaving 11 bases between the germline ends. Per the germline V gene, CDR1 is LNHDA and CDR2 is SQIVND (reference sequence). CDR3 length equals 14 residues. This CDR3 reads CASSIRKTGYGYTF. Written as DNA, the CDR3 is TGTGCCAGTAGTATACGGAAAACGGGCTATGGCTACACCTTC.